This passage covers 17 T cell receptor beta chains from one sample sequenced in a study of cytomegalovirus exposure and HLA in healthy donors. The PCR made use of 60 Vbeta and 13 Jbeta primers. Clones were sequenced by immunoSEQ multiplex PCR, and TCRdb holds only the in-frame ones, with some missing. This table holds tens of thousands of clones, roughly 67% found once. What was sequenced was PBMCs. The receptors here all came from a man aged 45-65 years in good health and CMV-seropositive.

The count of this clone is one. The CDR3 sequence: CASSLQGAHEKLFF. For the CDR3, the DNA is TGTGCCAGCAGTTTACAGGGGGCCCATGAAAAACTGTTTTTT. The rearrangement uses TRBV28 and TRBJ1-4, with 8 bases lining up with TRBD1. CDR3 length equals 14 residues. CDR1 MDHEN and CDR2 SYDVKM come from the germline V gene. With V trimmed by 2 bases and J by 6 bases, 2 bases remained unmatched.

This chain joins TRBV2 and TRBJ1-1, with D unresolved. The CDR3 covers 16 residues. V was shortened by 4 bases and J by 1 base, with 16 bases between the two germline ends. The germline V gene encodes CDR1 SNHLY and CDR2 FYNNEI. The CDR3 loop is CASSAETRAGNTEAFF. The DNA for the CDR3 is TGTGCCAGCAGTGCAGAGACAAGGGCGGGGAACACTGAAGCTTTCTTT.

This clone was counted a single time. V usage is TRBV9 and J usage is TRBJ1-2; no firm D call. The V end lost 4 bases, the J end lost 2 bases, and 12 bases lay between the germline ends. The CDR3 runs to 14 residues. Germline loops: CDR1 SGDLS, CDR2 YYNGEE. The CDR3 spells CASSPSPGNYGYTF. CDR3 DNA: TGTGCCAGCAGCCCCTCCCCAGGCAACTATGGCTACACCTTC.

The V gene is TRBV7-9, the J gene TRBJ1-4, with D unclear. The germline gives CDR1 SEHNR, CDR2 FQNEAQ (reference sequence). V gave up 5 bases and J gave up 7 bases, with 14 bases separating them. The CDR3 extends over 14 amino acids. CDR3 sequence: CASSAGFSAEKLFF. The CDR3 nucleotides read TGTGCCAGCAGCGCGGGATTCTCGGCTGAAAAACTGTTTTTT. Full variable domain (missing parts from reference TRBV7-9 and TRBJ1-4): DTGVSQNPRHKITKRGQNVTFRCDPISEHNRLYWYRQTLGQGPEFLTYFQNEAQLEKSRLLSDRFSAERPKGSFSTLEIQRTEQGDSAMYLCASSAGFSAEKLFFGSGTQLSVL.

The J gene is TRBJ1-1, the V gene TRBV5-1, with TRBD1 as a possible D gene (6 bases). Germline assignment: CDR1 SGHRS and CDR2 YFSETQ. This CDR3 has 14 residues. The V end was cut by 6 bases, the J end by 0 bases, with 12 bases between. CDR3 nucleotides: TGCGCCAGCACGTTCGGACAGATGAACACTGAAGCTTTCTTT. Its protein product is CASTFGQMNTEAFF.

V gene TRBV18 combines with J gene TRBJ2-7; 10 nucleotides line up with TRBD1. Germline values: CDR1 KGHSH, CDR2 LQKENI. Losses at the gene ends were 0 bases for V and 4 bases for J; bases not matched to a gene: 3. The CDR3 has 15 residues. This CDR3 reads CASSPPGTGVYEQYF. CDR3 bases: TGTGCCAGCTCACCACCGGGGACAGGGGTGTACGAGCAGTACTTC. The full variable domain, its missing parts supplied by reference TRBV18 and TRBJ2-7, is NAGVMQNPRHLVRRRGQEARLRCSPMKGHSHVYWYRQLPEEGLKFMVYLQKENIIDESGMPKERFSAEFPKEGPSILRIQQVVRGDSAAYFCASSPPGTGVYEQYFGPGTRLTVT.

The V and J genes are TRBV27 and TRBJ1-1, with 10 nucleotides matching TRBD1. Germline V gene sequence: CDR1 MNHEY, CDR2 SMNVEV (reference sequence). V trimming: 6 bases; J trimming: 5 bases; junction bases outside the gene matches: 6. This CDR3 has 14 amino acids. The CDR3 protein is CASRRQGAQTEAFF. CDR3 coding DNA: TGTGCCAGCAGGAGACAGGGGGCACAAACTGAAGCTTTCTTT.

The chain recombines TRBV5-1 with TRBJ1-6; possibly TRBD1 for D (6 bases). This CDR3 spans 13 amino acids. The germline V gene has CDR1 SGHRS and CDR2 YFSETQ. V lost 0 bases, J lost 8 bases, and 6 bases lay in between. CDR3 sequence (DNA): TGCGCCAGCAGCTTGGGGACAGATTCACCCCTCCACTTT. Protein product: CASSLGTDSPLHF.

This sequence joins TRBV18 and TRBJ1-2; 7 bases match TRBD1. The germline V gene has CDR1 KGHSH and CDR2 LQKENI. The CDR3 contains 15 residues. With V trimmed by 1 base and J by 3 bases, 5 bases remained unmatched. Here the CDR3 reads CASSPQQGEDYGYTF. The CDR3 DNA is TGTGCCAGCTCACCACAGCAGGGGGAGGACTATGGCTACACCTTC.

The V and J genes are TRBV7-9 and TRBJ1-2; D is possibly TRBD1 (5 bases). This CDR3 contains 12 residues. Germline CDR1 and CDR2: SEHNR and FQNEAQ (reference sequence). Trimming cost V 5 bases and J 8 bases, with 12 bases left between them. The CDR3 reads CASSQRAGGYTF. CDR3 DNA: TGTGCCAGCAGCCAACGGGCAGGGGGCTACACCTTC.

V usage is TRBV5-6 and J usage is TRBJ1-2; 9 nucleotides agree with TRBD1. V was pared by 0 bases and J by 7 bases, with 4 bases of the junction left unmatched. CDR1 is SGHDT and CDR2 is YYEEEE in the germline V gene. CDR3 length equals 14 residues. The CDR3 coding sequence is TGTGCCAGCAGCTTGGGGGACAGGGTCTCTGGCTACACCTTC. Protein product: CASSLGDRVSGYTF.

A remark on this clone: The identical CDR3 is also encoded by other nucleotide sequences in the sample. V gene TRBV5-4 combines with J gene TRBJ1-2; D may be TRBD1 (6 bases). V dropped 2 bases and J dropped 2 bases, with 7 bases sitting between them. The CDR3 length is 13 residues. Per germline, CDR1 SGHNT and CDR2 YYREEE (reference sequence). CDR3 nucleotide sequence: TGTGCCAGCAGCTTCGACAGGAACTATGGCTACACCTTC. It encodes CASSFDRNYGYTF.

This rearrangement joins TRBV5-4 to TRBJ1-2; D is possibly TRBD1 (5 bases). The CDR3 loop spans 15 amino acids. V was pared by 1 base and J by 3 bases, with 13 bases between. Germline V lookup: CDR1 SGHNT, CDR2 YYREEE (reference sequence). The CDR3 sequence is CASSLRGVGDYGYTF. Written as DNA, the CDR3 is TGTGCCAGCAGCTTGCGGGGGGTGGGAGACTATGGCTACACCTTC.

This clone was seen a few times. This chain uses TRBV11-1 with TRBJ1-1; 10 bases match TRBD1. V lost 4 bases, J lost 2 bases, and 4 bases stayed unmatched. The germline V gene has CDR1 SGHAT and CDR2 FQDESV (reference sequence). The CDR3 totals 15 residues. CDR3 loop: CASSSGQGGNTEAFF. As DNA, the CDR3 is TGTGCCAGCAGCTCCGGACAGGGGGGAAACACTGAAGCTTTCTTT.

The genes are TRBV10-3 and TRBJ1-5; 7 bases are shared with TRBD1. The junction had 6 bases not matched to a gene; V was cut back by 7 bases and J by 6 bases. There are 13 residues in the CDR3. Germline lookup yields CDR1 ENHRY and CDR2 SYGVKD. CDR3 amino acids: CAITGQLTQPQHF. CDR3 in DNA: TGTGCCATCACGGGACAGCTCACTCAGCCCCAGCATTTT.

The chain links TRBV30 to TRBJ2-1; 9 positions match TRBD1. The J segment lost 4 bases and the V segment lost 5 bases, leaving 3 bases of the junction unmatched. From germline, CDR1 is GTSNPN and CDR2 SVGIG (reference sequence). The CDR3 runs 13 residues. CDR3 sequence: CAWAGQGYNEQFF. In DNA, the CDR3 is TGTGCCTGGGCGGGACAGGGATACAATGAGCAGTTCTTC.

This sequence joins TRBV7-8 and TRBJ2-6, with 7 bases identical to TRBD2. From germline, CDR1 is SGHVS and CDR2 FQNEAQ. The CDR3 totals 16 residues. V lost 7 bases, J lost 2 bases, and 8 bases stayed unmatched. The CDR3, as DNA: TGTGCCAGCAACCCAGCGGGATACACTGGGGCCAACGTCCTGACTTTC. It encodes CASNPAGYTGANVLTF.